In its sample, the clone carrying this TCR beta chain was seen once. These data are taken from a study of blood T cell repertoires in COVID-19. Background on the study: Spain, Italy and the United States supplied samples that represented acute and convalescent COVID-19.

Deletions cut 5 bases from V and 4 bases from J, with 12 bases between. From germline, CDR1 is SGHTA and CDR2 FQGTGA. The CDR3 has 14 amino acids. Repertoires were generated with immunoSEQ multiplex PCR, while TCRdb's copy carries only in-frame clones and drops some. Altogether about 52,000 clones are present, about 90% being singletons, with the ten largest covering over 2.5%. This chain joins TRBV7-3 and TRBJ2-1; D unresolved. The material sequenced was peripheral blood. This clonotype originated in a human donor in a cohort sampled during active COVID-19. CDR3 amino acids: CASSPRHGYNEQFF. In nucleotides, the CDR3 is TGTGCCAGCAGCCCACGCCACGGTTACAATGAGCAGTTCTTC. Using reference TRBV7-3 and TRBJ2-1 for the parts outside the CDR3, the full variable domain is GAGVSQTPSNKVTEKGKYVELRCDPISGHTALYWYRQSLGQGPEFLIYFQGTGAADDSGLPNDRFFAVRPEGSVSTLKIQRTERGDSAVYLCASSPRHGYNEQFFGPGTRLTVL.